This TCR beta chain was obtained from a study of blood T cell repertoires in COVID-19. Clones were sequenced by immunoSEQ multiplex PCR, and TCRdb holds only the in-frame ones, with some missing. Of fewer than 200,000 clones in the sample, 87% are singletons; the top ten hold less than 5%. In germline, CDR1 is MGHRA, CDR2 YSYEKL. The CDR3 is made up of 16 amino acids. Germline trimming cut 2 bases from V and 0 bases from J; bases unmatched to any gene: 2. This receptor was taken from a woman aged 60-75 years who had recovered from COVID-19. The V gene is TRBV4-1, the J gene TRBJ2-1, with 9 positions matching TRBD2. Sequencing was carried out using peripheral blood. The CDR3 spells CASSQMTSGSYNEQFF. CDR3 nucleotides: TGCGCCAGCAGCCAAATGACTAGCGGCTCCTACAATGAGCAGTTCTTC.